A selection of T cell receptor beta chains follows, all from one sample in a study of cytomegalovirus exposure and HLA in healthy donors. The method was immunoSEQ multiplex PCR; TCRdb's version includes in-frame clones alone and lacks a portion of them. Here the sample spans approximately 190,000 clones, about 86% being singletons. Input material: PBMCs. The receptors come from a middle-aged man in good health and CMV-seropositive. CDR3s leave out the opening cysteine and the closing phenylalanine or tryptophan.

j_call | v_call | cdr3_aa
TRBJ1-3 | TRBV7-8 | ASSSPGGSGNTIY
TRBJ2-7 | TRBV6-5 | ASSYGTGIVEQY
TRBJ1-4 | TRBV2 | ASRARGKIGEKLF
TRBJ1-3 | TRBV4-2 | ASSQAGTLSGNTIY
TRBJ1-1 | TRBV10-2 | ASSESRGAGGSEAF
TRBJ1-1 | TRBV30 | AWSPPGQGFRTEAF
TRBJ2-5 | TRBV5-1 | ASSPGSQETQY
TRBJ2-3 | TRBV5-1 | ASSLPLGQGIGTDTQY
TRBJ2-7 | TRBV5-1 | ASSPSGQTYEQY
TRBJ2-7 | TRBV5-1 | ASSLGAGVYEQY
TRBJ2-1 | TRBV5-1 | ASSLELGSYNEQF
TRBJ2-3 | TRBV5-1 | ASSRGQGEDTQY
TRBJ1-1 | TRBV4-2 | ASSQQGGEAF
TRBJ1-1 | TRBV6-5 | ASPQGLNTEAF
TRBJ1-1 | TRBV2 | ASRADRLNTEAF
TRBJ1-1 | TRBV7-2 | ASSLVLGRGRTEAF
TRBJ2-2 | TRBV5-1 | ASSLEGGTGELF
TRBJ1-2 | TRBV28 | ASTGEGVQNYGYT
TRBJ1-1 | TRBV4-1 | ASSQAWTKGTEAF
TRBJ2-5 | TRBV7-2 | ASSRRATGGQETQY
TRBJ2-7 | TRBV4-2 | ASSQDRVQY
TRBJ2-7 | TRBV27 | ASSLGGLAGLYEQY
TRBJ2-3 | TRBV7-2 | ASSFSTSGGGTDTQY
TRBJ2-7 | TRBV5-8 | ASFAQPYEQY
TRBJ2-7 | TRBV5-5 | ASSLIGSLAYEQY
TRBJ2-3 | TRBV7-2 | ASSLARTSGSMRDLTDTQY
TRBJ2-1 | TRBV11-2 | ASSSTSGRYNEQF
TRBJ1-1 | TRBV7-6 | ASTRPGAEAF
TRBJ2-7 | TRBV11-2 | ASSYGGSSYEQY
TRBJ1-2 | TRBV6-5 | ASSPDRSHGYT
TRBJ2-3 | TRBV11-2 | ASSFAGFSTDTQY
TRBJ2-3 | TRBV4-3 | ASSQVVGPHTQY
TRBJ1-3 | TRBV30 | AWSVREGFNSGNTIY
TRBJ2-1 | TRBV5-1 | ASRKEDNEQF
TRBJ1-2 | TRBV30 | AWTPGVTNYGYT
TRBJ1-3 | TRBV6-6 | ASRNFGNTIY
TRBJ1-2 | TRBV6-1 | ASEITQGAIGYT
TRBJ1-5 | TRBV29-1 | SVVLRGENQPQH
NA | TRBV5-4 | ASSSGLLPYEQY
TRBJ2-3 | TRBV5-6 | ASSLVSGKGNTQY
TRBJ1-1 | TRBV10-3 | ASSPGQGARLEAF
TRBJ2-7 | TRBV7-2 | ASSLYRLAVSYEQY
TRBJ2-4 | TRBV14 | ASSQDNTDSTLAKNIQY
TRBJ2-7 | TRBV5-1 | ASSPGTGEDEQY
TRBJ1-1 | TRBV28 | ASSLRFLEAF
TRBJ1-2 | TRBV5-6 | ASRQKGQGAGYT
TRBJ2-7 | TRBV4-3 | ASSQEDGGKLGEQY
TRBJ1-2 | TRBV5-5 | ASSLEGRGYGYT
TRBJ2-5 | TRBV6-6 | ASSYSTPPQY
TRBJ2-7 | TRBV6-5 | ASSRPGIGSYEQY
TRBJ2-2 | TRBV5-1 | ASSLAASGRTGELF
TRBJ2-3 | TRBV2 | ASRVTDSLSPDTQY
TRBJ1-1 | TRBV5-1 | ASSMDRDTEAF
TRBJ1-1 | TRBV2 | ASRANTEAF